This TCR beta chain emerged from a study of cytomegalovirus exposure and HLA in healthy donors. Across the study: Later, an analysis reported that the 120 or so validation repertoires had used the same platform as the roughly 680 first-cohort repertoires.

Sequencing used immunoSEQ multiplex PCR; TCRdb keeps in-frame clones, though not all of them. The profile shows about 110,000 clones, approximately 85% of them singletons. CDR3 length equals 15 residues. The germline V gene has CDR1 GTSNPN and CDR2 SVGIG (reference sequence). The ends lost 1 base at V and 0 bases at J; junction bases unmatched: 5. The chain has TRBV30 and TRBJ1-1; TRBD1 aligns across 7 bases. This TCR derives from a woman aged 18-29 years in good health and CMV-seronegative. The sample was PBMCs. The CDR3 is CAWSDRTGLNTEAFF. DNA for the CDR3: TGTGCCTGGAGTGACCGGACAGGACTGAACACTGAAGCTTTCTTT. Full variable domain (remainder filled in from reference TRBV30 and TRBJ1-1): SQTIHQWPATLVQPVGSPLSLECTVEGTSNPNLYWYRQAAGRGLQLLFYSVGIGQISSEVPQNLSASRPQDRQFILSSKKLLLSDSGFYLCAWSDRTGLNTEAFFGQGTRLTVV.